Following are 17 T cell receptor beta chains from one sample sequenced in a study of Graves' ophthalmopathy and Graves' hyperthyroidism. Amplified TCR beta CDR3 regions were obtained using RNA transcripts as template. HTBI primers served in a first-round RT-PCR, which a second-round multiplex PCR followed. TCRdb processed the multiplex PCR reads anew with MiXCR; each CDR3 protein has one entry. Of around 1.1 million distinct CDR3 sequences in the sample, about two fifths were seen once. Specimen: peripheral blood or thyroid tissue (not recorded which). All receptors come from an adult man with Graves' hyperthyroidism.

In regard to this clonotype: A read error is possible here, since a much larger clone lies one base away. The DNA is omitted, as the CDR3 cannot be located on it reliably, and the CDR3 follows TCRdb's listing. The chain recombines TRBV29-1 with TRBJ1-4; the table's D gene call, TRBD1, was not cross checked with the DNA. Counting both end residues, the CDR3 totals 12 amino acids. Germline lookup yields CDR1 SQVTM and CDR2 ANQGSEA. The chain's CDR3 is CSVGWGNEKLLF.

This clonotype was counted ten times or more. CDR3: CASSPQGWTGELFF. The CDR3 nucleotides are TGCGCCAGCAGCCCACAGGGTTGGACCGGGGAGCTGTTTTTT. The chain has TRBV5-1 and TRBJ2-2, with D possibly TRBD1 on 6 matching bases. Trimming stripped 4 bases from V and 5 bases from J, with 12 bases between. Per germline, CDR1 SGHRS and CDR2 YFSETQ. The CDR3 length is 14 residues.

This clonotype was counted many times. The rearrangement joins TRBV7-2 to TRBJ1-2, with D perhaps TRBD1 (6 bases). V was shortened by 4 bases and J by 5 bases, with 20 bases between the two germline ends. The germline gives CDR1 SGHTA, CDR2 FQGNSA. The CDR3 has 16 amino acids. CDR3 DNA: TGTGCCAGCAGCTCCGCCGGCGGGGGCATGCGATATGGCTACACCTTC. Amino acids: CASSSAGGGMRYGYTF.

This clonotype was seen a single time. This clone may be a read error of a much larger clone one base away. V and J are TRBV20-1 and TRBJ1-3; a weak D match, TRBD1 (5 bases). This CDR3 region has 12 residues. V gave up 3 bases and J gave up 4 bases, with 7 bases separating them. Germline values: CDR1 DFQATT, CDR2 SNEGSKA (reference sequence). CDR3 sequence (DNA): TGCAGTGCTAGGCGGACAGGAAACACCATATATTTT. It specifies CSARRTGNTIYF.

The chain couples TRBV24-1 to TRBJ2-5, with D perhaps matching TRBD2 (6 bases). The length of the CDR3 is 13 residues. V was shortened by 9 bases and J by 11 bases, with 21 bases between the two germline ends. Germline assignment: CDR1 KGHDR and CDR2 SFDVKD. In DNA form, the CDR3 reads TGTGCCACCGGGGGACTTGCCCTCGATGAGCAGTACTTC. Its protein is CATGGLALDEQYF.

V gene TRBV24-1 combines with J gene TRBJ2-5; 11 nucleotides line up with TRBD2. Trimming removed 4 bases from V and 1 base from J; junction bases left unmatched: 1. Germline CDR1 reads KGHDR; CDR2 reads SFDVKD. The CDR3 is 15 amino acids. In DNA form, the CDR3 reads TGTGCCACCAGTGACGGGACTAGCGGCCAAGAGACCCAGTACTTC. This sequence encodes CATSDGTSGQETQYF.

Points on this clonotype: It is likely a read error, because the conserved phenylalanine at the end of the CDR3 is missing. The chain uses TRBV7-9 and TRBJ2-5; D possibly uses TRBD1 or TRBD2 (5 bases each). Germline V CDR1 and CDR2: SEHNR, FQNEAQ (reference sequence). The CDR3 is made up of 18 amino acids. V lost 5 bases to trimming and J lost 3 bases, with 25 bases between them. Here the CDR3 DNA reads TGTGCCAGCAGCCGCCGCCGGAGCACCTTAATGGGGGAAGAGACCCAGTACATC. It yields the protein CASSRRRSTLMGEETQYI.

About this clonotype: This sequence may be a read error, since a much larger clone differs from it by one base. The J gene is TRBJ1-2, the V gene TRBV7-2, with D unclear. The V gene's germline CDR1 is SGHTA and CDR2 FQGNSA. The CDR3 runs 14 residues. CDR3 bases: TGTGGCAGCAGCTTACTGGTTGGTGTCTATGGCTACACCTTC. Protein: CGSSLLVGVYGYTF. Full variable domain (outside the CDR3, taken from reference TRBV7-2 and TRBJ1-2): GAGVSQSPSNKVTEKGKDVELRCDPISGHTALYWYRQSLGQGLEFLIYFQGNSAPDKSGLPSDRFSAERTGGSVSTLTIQRTQQEDSAVYLCGSSLLVGVYGYTFGSGTRLTVV.

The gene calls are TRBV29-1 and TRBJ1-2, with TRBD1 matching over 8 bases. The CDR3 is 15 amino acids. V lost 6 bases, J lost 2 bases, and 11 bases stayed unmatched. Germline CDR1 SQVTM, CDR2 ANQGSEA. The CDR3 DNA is TGCAGCGTAGATGGACAGGGCGCTTCAAACTATGGCTACACCTTC. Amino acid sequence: CSVDGQGASNYGYTF. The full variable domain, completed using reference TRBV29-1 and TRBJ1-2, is SAVISQKPSRDICQRGTSLTIQCQVDSQVTMMFWYRQQPGQSLTLIATANQGSEATYESGFVIDKFPISRPNLTFSTLTVSNMSPEDSSIYLCSVDGQGASNYGYTFGSGTRLTVV.

The CDR3 DNA reads TGTGCCAGCAGTTTTATAAGGTTGGGGTTGAGGGACACCGGGGAGCTGTTTTTT. Residues: CASSFIRLGLRDTGELFF. The chain couples TRBV12-3 or TRBV12-4 to TRBJ2-2; D might be TRBD2 (5 bases). The CDR3 length is 18 residues. Trimming shortened V by 3 bases and J by 3 bases, and 20 bases separated the two germline ends.

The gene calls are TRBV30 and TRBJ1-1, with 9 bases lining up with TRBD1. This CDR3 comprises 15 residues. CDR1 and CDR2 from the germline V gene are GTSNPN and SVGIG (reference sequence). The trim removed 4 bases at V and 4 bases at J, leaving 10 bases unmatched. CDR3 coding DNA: TGTGCCTGGACGGGACAGGGAAGTCGGAGCACTGAAGCTTTCTTT. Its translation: CAWTGQGSRSTEAFF.

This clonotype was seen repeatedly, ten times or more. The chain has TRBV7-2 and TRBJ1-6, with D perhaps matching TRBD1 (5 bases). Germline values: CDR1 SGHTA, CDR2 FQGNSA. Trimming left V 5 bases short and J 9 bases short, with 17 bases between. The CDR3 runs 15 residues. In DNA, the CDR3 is TGTGCCAGCAGCCTCCCGGGGCGCAGTTCTTCACCCCTCCACTTT. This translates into CASSLPGRSSSPLHF. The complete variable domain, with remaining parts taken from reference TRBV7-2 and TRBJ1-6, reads GAGVSQSPSNKVTEKGKDVELRCDPISGHTALYWYRQSLGQGLEFLIYFQGNSAPDKSGLPSDRFSAERTGGSVSTLTIQRTQQEDSAVYLCASSLPGRSSSPLHFGNGTRLTVT.

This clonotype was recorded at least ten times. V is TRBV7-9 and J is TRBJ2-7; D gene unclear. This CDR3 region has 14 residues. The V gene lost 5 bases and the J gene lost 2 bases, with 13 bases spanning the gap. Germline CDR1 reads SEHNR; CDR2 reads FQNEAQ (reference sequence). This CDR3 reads CASSPTKNPYEQYF. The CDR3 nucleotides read TGTGCCAGCAGCCCAACCAAGAACCCCTACGAGCAGTACTTC.

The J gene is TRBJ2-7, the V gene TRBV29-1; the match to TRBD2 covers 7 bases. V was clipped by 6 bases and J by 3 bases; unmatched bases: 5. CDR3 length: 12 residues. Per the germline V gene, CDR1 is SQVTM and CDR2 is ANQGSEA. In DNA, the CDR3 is TGCAGCGTAGGTAGCGGGTACTACGAGCAGTACTTC. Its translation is CSVGSGYYEQYF.

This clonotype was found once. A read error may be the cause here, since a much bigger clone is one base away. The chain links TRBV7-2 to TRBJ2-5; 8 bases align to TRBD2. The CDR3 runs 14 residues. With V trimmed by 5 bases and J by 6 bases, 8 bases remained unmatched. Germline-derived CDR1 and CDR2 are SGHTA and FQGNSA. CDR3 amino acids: CASSTERESQTQYF. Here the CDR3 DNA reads TGTGCCAGCAGCACCGAGCGGGAGAGCCAGACCCAGTACTTC.

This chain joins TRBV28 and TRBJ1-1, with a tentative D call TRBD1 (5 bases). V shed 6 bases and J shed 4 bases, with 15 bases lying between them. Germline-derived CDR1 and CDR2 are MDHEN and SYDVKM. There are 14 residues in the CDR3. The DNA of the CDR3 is TGTGCCAGCAGCAGAAGAGGGGTTAGCACTGAAGCTTTCTTT. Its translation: CASSRRGVSTEAFF.

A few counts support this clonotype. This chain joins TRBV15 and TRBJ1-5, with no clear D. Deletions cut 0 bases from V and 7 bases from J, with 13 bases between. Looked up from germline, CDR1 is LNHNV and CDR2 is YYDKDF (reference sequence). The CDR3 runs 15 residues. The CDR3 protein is CATSRDLGMVQPQHF. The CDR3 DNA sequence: TGTGCCACCAGCAGAGATCTGGGGATGGTCCAGCCCCAGCATTTT. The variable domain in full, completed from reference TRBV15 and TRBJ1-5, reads DAMVIQNPRYQVTQFGKPVTLSCSQTLNHNVMYWYQQKSSQAPKLLFHYYDKDFNNEADTPDNFQSRRPNTSFCFLDIRSPGLGDTAMYLCATSRDLGMVQPQHFGDGTRLSIL.